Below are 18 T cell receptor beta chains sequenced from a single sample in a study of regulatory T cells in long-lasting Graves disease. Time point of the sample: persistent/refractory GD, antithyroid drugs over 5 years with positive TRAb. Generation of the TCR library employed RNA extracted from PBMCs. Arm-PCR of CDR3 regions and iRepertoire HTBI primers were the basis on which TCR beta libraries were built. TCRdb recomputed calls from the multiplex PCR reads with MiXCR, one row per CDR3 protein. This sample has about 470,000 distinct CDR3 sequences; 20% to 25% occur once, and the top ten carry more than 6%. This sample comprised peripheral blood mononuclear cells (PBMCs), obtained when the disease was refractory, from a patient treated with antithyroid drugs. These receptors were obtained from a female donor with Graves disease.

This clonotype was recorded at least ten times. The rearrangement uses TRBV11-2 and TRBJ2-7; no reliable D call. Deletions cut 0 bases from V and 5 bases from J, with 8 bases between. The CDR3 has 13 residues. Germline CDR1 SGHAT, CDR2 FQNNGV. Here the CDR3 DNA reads TGTGCCAGCAGCTTAGATCTGGCCGACGAGCAGTACTTC. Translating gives CASSLDLADEQYF.

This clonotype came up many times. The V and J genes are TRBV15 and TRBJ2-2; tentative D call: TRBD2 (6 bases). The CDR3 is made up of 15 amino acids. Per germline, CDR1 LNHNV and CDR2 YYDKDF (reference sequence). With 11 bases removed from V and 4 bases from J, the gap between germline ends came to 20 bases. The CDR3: CAVDQNSGSTGELFF. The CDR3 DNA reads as TGTGCCGTTGACCAAAATAGCGGATCCACCGGGGAGCTGTTTTTT.

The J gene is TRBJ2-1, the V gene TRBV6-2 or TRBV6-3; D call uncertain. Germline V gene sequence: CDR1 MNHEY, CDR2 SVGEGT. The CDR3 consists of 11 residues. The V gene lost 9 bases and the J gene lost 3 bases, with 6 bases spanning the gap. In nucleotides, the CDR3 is TGTGCCAGTAAGCACTACAATGAGCAGTTCTTC. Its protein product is CASKHYNEQFF.

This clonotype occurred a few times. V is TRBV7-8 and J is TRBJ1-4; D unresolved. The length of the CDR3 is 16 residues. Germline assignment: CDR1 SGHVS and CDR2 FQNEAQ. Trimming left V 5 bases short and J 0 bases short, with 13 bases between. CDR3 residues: CASSHRTATTNEKLFF. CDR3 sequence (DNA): TGTGCCAGCAGCCACCGGACGGCAACAACTAATGAAAAACTGTTTTTT.

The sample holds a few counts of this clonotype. The CDR3 loop is CSVGDRVGNQPQHF. The CDR3 nucleotides are TGCAGCGTTGGGGATAGGGTGGGCAATCAGCCCCAGCATTTT. J is TRBJ1-5 and V is TRBV29-1, with no clear D. Trimming took 4 bases from V and 2 from J, leaving 12 bases between them. The CDR3 is 14 amino acids. The germline V gene encodes CDR1 SQVTM and CDR2 ANQGSEA. Variable domain in full (rest from reference TRBV29-1 and TRBJ1-5): SAVISQKPSRDICQRGTSLTIQCQVDSQVTMMFWYRQQPGQSLTLIATANQGSEATYESGFVIDKFPISRPNLTFSTLTVSNMSPEDSSIYLCSVGDRVGNQPQHFGDGTRLSIL.

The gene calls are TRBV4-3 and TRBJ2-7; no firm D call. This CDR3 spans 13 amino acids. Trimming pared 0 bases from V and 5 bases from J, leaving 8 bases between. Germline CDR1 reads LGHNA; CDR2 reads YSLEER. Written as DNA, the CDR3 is TGCGCCAGCAGCCAAGATGGGTCGAACGAGCAGTACTTC. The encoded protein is CASSQDGSNEQYF.

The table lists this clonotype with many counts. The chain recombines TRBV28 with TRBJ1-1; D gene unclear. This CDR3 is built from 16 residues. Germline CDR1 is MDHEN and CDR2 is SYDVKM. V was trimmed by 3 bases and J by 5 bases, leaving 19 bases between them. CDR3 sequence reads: CASSFPRTFGLTEAFF. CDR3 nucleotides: TGTGCCAGCAGTTTCCCCAGGACCTTTGGTTTGACTGAAGCTTTCTTT.

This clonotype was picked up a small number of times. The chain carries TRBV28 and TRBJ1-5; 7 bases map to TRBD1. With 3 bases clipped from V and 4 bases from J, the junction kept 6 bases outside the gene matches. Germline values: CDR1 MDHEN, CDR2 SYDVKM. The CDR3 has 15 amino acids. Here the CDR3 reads CASSFDRVGNQPQHF. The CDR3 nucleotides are TGTGCCAGCAGTTTCGACAGGGTAGGGAATCAGCCCCAGCATTTT.

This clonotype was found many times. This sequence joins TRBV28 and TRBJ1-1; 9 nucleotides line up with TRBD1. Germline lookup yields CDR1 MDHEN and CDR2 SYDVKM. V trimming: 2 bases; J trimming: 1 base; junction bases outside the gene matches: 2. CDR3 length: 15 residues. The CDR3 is CASSLPDRGNTEAFF. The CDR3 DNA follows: TGTGCCAGCAGTTTACCGGACAGGGGGAACACTGAAGCTTTCTTT.

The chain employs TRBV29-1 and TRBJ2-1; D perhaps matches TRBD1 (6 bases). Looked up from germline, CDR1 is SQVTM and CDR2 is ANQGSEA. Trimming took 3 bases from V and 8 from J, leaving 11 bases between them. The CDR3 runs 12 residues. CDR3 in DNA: TGCAGCGTTGATCCCAGGGGAGATGAGCAGTTCTTC. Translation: CSVDPRGDEQFF.

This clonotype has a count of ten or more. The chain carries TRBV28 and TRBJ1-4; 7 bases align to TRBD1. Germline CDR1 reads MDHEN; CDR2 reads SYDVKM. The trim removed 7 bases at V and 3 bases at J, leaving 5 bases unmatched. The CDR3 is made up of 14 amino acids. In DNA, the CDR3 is TGTGCCAGCATCCGGGACAGCCCTAATGAAAAACTGTTTTTT. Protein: CASIRDSPNEKLFF.

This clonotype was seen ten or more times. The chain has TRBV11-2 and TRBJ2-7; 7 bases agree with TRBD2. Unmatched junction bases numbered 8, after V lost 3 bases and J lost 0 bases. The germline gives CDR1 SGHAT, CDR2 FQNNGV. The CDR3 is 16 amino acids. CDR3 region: CASSLTMREISYEQYF. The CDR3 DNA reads TGTGCCAGCAGCTTGACGATGCGGGAGATCTCCTACGAGCAGTACTTC.

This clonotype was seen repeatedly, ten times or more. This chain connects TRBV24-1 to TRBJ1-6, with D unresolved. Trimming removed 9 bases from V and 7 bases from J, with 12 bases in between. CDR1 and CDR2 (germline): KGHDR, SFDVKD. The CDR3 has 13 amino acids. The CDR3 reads CATSARSNSPLHF. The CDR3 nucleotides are TGTGCCACCTCGGCCAGGTCCAATTCACCCCTCCACTTT.

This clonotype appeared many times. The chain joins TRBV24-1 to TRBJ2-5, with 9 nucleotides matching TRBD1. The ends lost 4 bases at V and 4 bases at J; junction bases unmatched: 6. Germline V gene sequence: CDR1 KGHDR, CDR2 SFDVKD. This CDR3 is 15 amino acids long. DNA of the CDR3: TGTGCCACCAGTGAATCACAGGGGGCTGGAGAGACCCAGTACTTC. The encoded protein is CATSESQGAGETQYF.

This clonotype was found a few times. CDR3 bases: TGCAGTGCTAGCTTCGGCGGGGGGGCGGGTACGCAGTATTTT. Residues: CSASFGGGAGTQYF. This chain joins TRBV20-1 and TRBJ2-3, with 9 nucleotides matching TRBD2. Germline assignment: CDR1 DFQATT and CDR2 SNEGSKA (reference sequence). The V and J ends lost 3 bases and 8 bases, in that order; junction bases with no gene match: 9. The CDR3 consists of 14 residues.

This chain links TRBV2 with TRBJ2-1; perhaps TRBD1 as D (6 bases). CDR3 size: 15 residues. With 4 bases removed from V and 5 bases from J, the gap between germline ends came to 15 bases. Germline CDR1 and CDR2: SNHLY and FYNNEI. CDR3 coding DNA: TGTGCCAGCAGTGGACGACAGGACCCGGACAATGAGCAGTTCTTC. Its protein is CASSGRQDPDNEQFF.

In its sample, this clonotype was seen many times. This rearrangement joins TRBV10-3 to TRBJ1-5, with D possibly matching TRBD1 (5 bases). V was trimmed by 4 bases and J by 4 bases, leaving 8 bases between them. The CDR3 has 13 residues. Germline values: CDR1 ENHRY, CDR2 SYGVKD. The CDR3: CAISGGGNQPQHF. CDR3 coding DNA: TGTGCCATCAGTGGGGGCGGGAATCAGCCCCAGCATTTT.

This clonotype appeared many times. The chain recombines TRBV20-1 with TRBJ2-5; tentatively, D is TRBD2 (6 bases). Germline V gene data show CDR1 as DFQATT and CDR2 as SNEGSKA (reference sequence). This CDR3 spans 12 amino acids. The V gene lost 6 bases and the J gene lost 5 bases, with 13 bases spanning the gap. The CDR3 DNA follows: TGCAGTGCAGGCCGGGGGTTGGAGACCCAGTACTTC. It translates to CSAGRGLETQYF.